This T cell receptor beta chain was sequenced during a study of blood T cell repertoires in COVID-19. Study-level information: Whether acute or convalescent, the COVID-19 samples came from the United States, Italy and Spain. Sources were T cells, B-cell-depleted T cells, or PBMCs; the material itself was cDNA or gDNA.

The V gene's germline CDR1 is SGHTA and CDR2 FQGTGA. With 5 bases clipped from V and 8 bases from J, the junction kept 4 bases outside the gene matches. The CDR3 totals 12 residues. Methods used by the authors: Reference gene primer amplification gave estimated nucleated cell counts. Clones were read by immunoSEQ multiplex PCR, and TCRdb kept only the in-frame ones, dropping some. D and trimming were read from the DNA, whereas the V and J calls and clone size are those reported in that table. The profile shows about 200,000 clones, about 84% of them singletons. Sequenced sample: peripheral blood. The receptor's source is a woman older than 75 with acute or convalescent COVID-19. The chain uses TRBV7-3 and TRBJ1-1; the match to TRBD1 covers 8 bases. The CDR3 bases are TGTGCCAGCAGCGTGAACAGGGGGGAAGCTTTCTTT. Its protein is CASSVNRGEAFF.